A selection of T cell receptor beta chains follows, all from one sample in a study of blood T cell repertoires in COVID-19. TCRdb keeps only in-frame clones here, not all; method: immunoSEQ multiplex PCR. This table has 250,000 to 350,000 clones, about 90% appearing once. The sequenced material came from PBMCs or T cells enriched from blood (not recorded which). Every receptor here comes from a woman aged 25-40 years who had recovered from COVID-19. Each CDR3 is given without its conserved first and last residue.

j_call: TRBJ1-5
v_call: TRBV7-8
cdr3_aa: ASSPGGGRGQPQH

j_call: TRBJ1-2
v_call: TRBV18
cdr3_aa: ASSPGTGDYGYT

j_call: TRBJ1-2
v_call: TRBV6-1
cdr3_aa: ASSESHSGKGYT

j_call: TRBJ2-1
v_call: TRBV28
cdr3_aa: ASSLRLTGGNEQF

j_call: TRBJ2-7
v_call: TRBV5-4
cdr3_aa: ASSFGDRDLYEQY

j_call: TRBJ1-1
v_call: TRBV9
cdr3_aa: ASSDRDSPWRAF

j_call: TRBJ1-1
v_call: TRBV5-6
cdr3_aa: ASSLGRVVAF

j_call: TRBJ2-7
v_call: TRBV21-1
cdr3_aa: ASSRLGEFYEQY

j_call: TRBJ2-2
v_call: TRBV6-6
cdr3_aa: ASSYSGDPGELF

j_call: TRBJ2-3
v_call: TRBV6-5
cdr3_aa: ASSLGTGGHTQY

j_call: TRBJ2-5
v_call: TRBV25-1
cdr3_aa: ASSEAGGAETQY

j_call: TRBJ2-5
v_call: TRBV3-1/TRBV3-2
cdr3_aa: ASSPGASGGEETQY

j_call: TRBJ1-2
v_call: TRBV12-5
cdr3_aa: ASGPDRGRKRNGYT

j_call: TRBJ1-5
v_call: TRBV2
cdr3_aa: ASSVLRGSNQPQH

j_call: TRBJ1-5
v_call: TRBV27
cdr3_aa: ASSFRGINQPQH

j_call: TRBJ1-2
v_call: TRBV2
cdr3_aa: ASSKEGRVMNGYT